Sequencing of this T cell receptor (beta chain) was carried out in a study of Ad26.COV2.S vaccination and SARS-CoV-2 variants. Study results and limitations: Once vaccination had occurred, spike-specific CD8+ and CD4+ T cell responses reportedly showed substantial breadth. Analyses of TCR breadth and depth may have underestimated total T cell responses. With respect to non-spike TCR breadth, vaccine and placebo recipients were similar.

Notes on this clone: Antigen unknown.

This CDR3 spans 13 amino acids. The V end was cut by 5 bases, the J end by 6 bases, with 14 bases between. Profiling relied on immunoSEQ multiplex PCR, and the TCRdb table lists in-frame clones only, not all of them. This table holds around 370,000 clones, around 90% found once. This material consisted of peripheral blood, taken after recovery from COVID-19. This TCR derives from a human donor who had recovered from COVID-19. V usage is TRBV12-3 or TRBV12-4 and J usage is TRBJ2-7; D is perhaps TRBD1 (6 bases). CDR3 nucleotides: TGTGCCAGCAGTCCCAGGACAGTCAGCGAGCAGTACTTC. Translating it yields CASSPRTVSEQYF.